This T cell receptor (beta chain) was sequenced during a study of monozygotic twins with inflammatory bowel disease. About this clonotype: Its cognate antigen is unknown.

This CDR3 is built from 16 residues. CDR1 LGHDT and CDR2 YNNKEL come from the germline V gene (reference sequence). TCRdb reanalyzed the 5' RACE reads, giving one entry per CDR3 protein sequence and no DNA. The table for this sample gives about 160,000 distinct CDR3 sequences. Notes on the study in general: Between concordant and discordant twins, repertoire similarity failed to differ, a result that limited power may explain. Part of the variability in patient repertoires may have come from differing immunosuppressive treatments.

This chain uses TRBV3-1 with TRBJ2-5; TCRdb gives TRBD2 as the D gene, but with no DNA this cannot be confirmed. The receptor was derived from a human donor with ulcerative colitis or Crohn's disease, or a healthy co-twin of an affected twin (not recorded which). The specimen sequenced was blood. The CDR3: CASSRQRSSGRETQYF.